One and the same sample provided the 4 T cell receptor beta chains below, sequenced in a study of identical twins listed by TCRdb under 2016. Libraries were made using 5' RACE. Sequencing was carried out with an Illumina HiSeq 2000. TCRdb's own reprocessing of the public reads used fastp at Q25 and MiXCR and kept productive beta chains. CDR3 protein sequences are deduplicated, and each keeps its most common genes and DNA. The sample records roughly 1,500,000 distinct CDR3 sequences, less than 40% of which are singletons. The top ten clonotypes cover around 0.3% of the sample. Material for sequencing was cord blood. Receptors were obtained from a newborn girl in good health.

This clonotype was counted ten times or more. The chain joins TRBV27 to TRBJ2-7; no clear D gene. The germline gives CDR1 MNHEY, CDR2 SMNVEV (reference sequence). The CDR3 length is 18 residues. V shed 0 bases and J shed 4 bases, with 22 bases lying between them. CDR3 protein: CASSLSGSREAPLYEQYF. CDR3 nucleotide sequence: TGTGCCAGCAGTTTATCGGGGTCCCGAGAGGCGCCCTTATACGAGCAGTACTTC.

This clonotype came up a few times. This chain uses TRBV20-1 with TRBJ1-2, with D unresolved. The CDR3 consists of 15 residues. CDR1 is DFQATT and CDR2 is SNEGSKA in the germline V gene (reference sequence). V lost 2 bases and J lost 3, with 16 bases in between. The DNA of the CDR3 is TGCAGTGCTAGACCTGGGCGCAGTTGGGACTATGGCTACACCTTC. This codes for CSARPGRSWDYGYTF.

The chain is built from TRBV6-4 and TRBJ2-6; D unclear. The length of the CDR3 is 14 residues. The germline V gene encodes CDR1 MRHNA and CDR2 SNTAGT. V was pared by 0 bases and J by 3 bases, with 3 bases between. The CDR3 DNA reads TGTGCCAGCAGTGACTCGGGTGGGGCCAACGTCCTGACTTTC. Translated, it gives CASSDSGGANVLTF.

This chain joins TRBV12-3 or TRBV12-4 and TRBJ2-7, with a possible D match to TRBD1 (5 bases). The CDR3 is 11 residues long. Deletions cut 3 bases from V and 11 bases from J, with 11 bases between. The CDR3 spells CASSLGQGKYF. In DNA form, the CDR3 reads TGTGCCAGCAGTTTGGGGCAGGGAAAGTACTTC.